Below, 20 T cell receptor beta chains from the same sample are listed, as sequenced in a study of blood T cell repertoires in COVID-19. Sequencing used immunoSEQ multiplex PCR; TCRdb keeps in-frame clones, though not all of them. Of under 250,000 clones listed, approximately 80% were seen once; the top ten hold around 9.5%. Sequencing was done on a sample of peripheral blood. Receptors originate from a man in his fifties or sixties with active or convalescent COVID-19.

This chain links TRBV7-9 with TRBJ1-2; 9 bases are a match to TRBD1. Germline CDR1 SEHNR, CDR2 FQNEAQ (reference sequence). V was pared by 5 bases and J by 13 bases, with 5 bases of the junction left unmatched. The CDR3 sequence is 11 residues long. The CDR3 is CASSGQGSGTF. DNA for the CDR3: TGTGCCAGCAGCGGACAGGGGTCGGGCACCTTC. Supplemented by reference TRBV7-9 and TRBJ1-2, the full variable domain reads DTGVSQNPRHKITKRGQNVTFRCDPISEHNRLYWYRQTLGQGPEFLTYFQNEAQLEKSRLLSDRFSAERPKGSFSTLEIQRTEQGDSAMYLCASSGQGSGTFGSGTRLTVV.

This sequence joins TRBV28 and TRBJ1-2, with 10 bases identical to TRBD1. This CDR3 has 16 amino acids. Per the germline V gene, CDR1 is MDHEN and CDR2 is SYDVKM. The ends lost 6 bases at V and 5 bases at J; junction bases unmatched: 12. CDR3 DNA: TGTGCCAGCAGACCAATCGACAGGGGGCGCGGGTATGGCTACACCTTC. Its protein product is CASRPIDRGRGYGYTF.

The V call is TRBV7-2, the J call TRBJ2-1, with TRBD2 matching 10 bases. Germline V gene data show CDR1 as SGHTA and CDR2 as FQGNSA. After removal of 0 bases from V and 3 bases from J, the junction contained 2 bases not matched to a gene. The CDR3 covers 16 residues. CDR3 sequence reads: CASSLALAGVYNEQFF. CDR3 in DNA: TGTGCCAGCAGCTTAGCGCTAGCGGGGGTCTACAATGAGCAGTTCTTC.

CDR3 in amino acids: CASSVGGNQPQHF. As DNA, the CDR3 is TGTGCCAGCAGCGTAGGAGGCAATCAGCCCCAGCATTTT. The chain couples TRBV11-1 to TRBJ1-5; D remains ambiguous. The CDR3 is 13 amino acids. Germline CDR1 is SGHAT and CDR2 is FQDESV (reference sequence). Trimming removed 5 bases at V and 2 bases at J, with 7 bases between.

The chain links TRBV27 to TRBJ1-2, with a possible D match to TRBD1 (6 bases). This CDR3 comprises 15 residues. Looked up from germline, CDR1 is MNHEY and CDR2 is SMNVEV (reference sequence). Trimming shortened V by 5 bases and J by 0 bases, and 13 bases separated the two germline ends. The CDR3 DNA sequence: TGTGCCAGCAGTATCAGGGGAGAGGCTAACTATGGCTACACCTTC. This translates into CASSIRGEANYGYTF.

The J gene is TRBJ1-1, the V gene TRBV4-3, with TRBD1 identical over 7 bases. This CDR3 is built from 14 residues. The germline V gene has CDR1 LGHNA and CDR2 YSLEER. Trimming at V came to 4 bases and at J to 0 bases, leaving 2 bases not matched to a gene. CDR3 sequence (DNA): TGCGCCAGCAGCCCGGGGACAGTGAACACTGAAGCTTTCTTT. Translation gives CASSPGTVNTEAFF.

The chain employs TRBV5-6 and TRBJ1-2; D remains ambiguous. From germline, CDR1 is SGHDT and CDR2 YYEEEE. The CDR3 contains 13 residues. V was trimmed by 1 base and J by 0 bases, leaving 4 bases between them. CDR3 sequence (DNA): TGTGCCAGCAGCTTGCCGGCTAACTATGGCTACACCTTC. Amino acid sequence: CASSLPANYGYTF. The whole variable domain, filled in from reference TRBV5-6 and TRBJ1-2, reads DAGVTQSPTHLIKTRGQQVTLRCSPKSGHDTVSWYQQALGQGPQFIFQYYEEEERQRGNFPDRFSGHQFPNYSSELNVNALLLGDSALYLCASSLPANYGYTFGSGTRLTVV.

The V gene is TRBV7-9, the J gene TRBJ2-3; D might be TRBD2 (5 bases). This CDR3 contains 15 residues. CDR1 and CDR2 (germline): SEHNR, FQNEAQ (reference sequence). V dropped 1 base and J dropped 5 bases, with 13 bases sitting between them. The DNA of the CDR3 is TGTGCCAGCAGCTTAGGAACTAGAGGCGTAGATACGCAGTATTTT. It codes for CASSLGTRGVDTQYF.

The CDR3 loop is CASSLSGFGQFF. The CDR3 DNA sequence: TGTGCCAGCAGTTTATCCGGGTTCGGGCAGTTCTTC. This chain connects TRBV28 to TRBJ2-1; D unclear. Trimming pared 1 base from V and 12 bases from J, leaving 10 bases between. The CDR3 is made up of 12 amino acids. Germline V lookup: CDR1 MDHEN, CDR2 SYDVKM.

The V gene is TRBV29-1, the J gene TRBJ1-5, with D possibly matching TRBD1 (6 bases). The CDR3 consists of 13 residues. From germline, CDR1 is SQVTM and CDR2 ANQGSEA. V lost 4 bases to trimming and J lost 6 bases, with 13 bases between them. CDR3 bases: TGCAGCGTTGCGGACAGATTGAGTCAGCCCCAGCATTTT. As protein: CSVADRLSQPQHF.

The chain uses TRBV28 and TRBJ2-1; 12 bases are a match to TRBD1. This CDR3 has 16 amino acids. The V and J ends lost 4 bases and 7 bases, in that order; junction bases with no gene match: 8. In germline, CDR1 is MDHEN, CDR2 SYDVKM. CDR3 loop: CASSSPGDRGRNEQFF. In DNA, the CDR3 is TGTGCCAGCAGTTCCCCCGGGGACAGGGGGCGGAATGAGCAGTTCTTC.

This chain uses TRBV2 with TRBJ1-2, with 8 bases aligning to TRBD1. The CDR3 runs to 12 residues. Germline-derived CDR1 and CDR2 are SNHLY and FYNNEI. V lost 6 bases to trimming and J lost 8 bases; unmatched junction nucleotides: 5. The CDR3 loop is CASRLDRGGYTF. CDR3 nucleotides: TGTGCCAGCAGGCTCGACAGGGGAGGCTACACCTTC. The full variable domain, in which reference TRBV2 and TRBJ1-2 provide the parts outside the CDR3, is EPEVTQTPSHQVTQMGQEVILRCVPISNHLYFYWYRQILGQKVEFLVSFYNNEISEKSEIFDDQFSVERPDGSNFTLKIRSTKLEDSAMYFCASRLDRGGYTFGSGTRLTVV.

V usage is TRBV11-2 and J usage is TRBJ2-3; 7 bases line up with TRBD1. Trimming removed 5 bases from V and 2 bases from J; junction bases left unmatched: 7. The CDR3 sequence is 15 residues long. Germline CDR1 and CDR2: SGHAT and FQNNGV. CDR3 sequence (DNA): TGTGCCAGCAGCCGCTCCGGGACAGTCACAGATACGCAGTATTTT. Its protein product is CASSRSGTVTDTQYF.

The CDR3 loop reads CSVAPFRTGGTEAFF. The CDR3 DNA reads TGCAGCGTCGCTCCCTTCCGGACAGGAGGCACTGAAGCTTTCTTT. This rearrangement joins TRBV29-1 to TRBJ1-1; 7 bases map to TRBD1. The CDR3 runs to 15 residues. With V trimmed by 6 bases and J by 4 bases, 14 bases remained unmatched. Germline CDR1 is SQVTM and CDR2 is ANQGSEA. Full variable domain (remainder filled in from reference TRBV29-1 and TRBJ1-1): SAVISQKPSRDICQRGTSLTIQCQVDSQVTMMFWYRQQPGQSLTLIATANQGSEATYESGFVIDKFPISRPNLTFSTLTVSNMSPEDSSIYLCSVAPFRTGGTEAFFGQGTRLTVV.

V and J are TRBV7-9 and TRBJ2-3; 8 bases fit TRBD1. Germline CDR1 and CDR2: SEHNR and FQNEAQ (reference sequence). With V trimmed by 4 bases and J by 5 bases, 11 bases remained unmatched. The CDR3 contains 16 residues. CDR3 sequence reads: CASSSGQGPVLDTQYF. The CDR3 coding sequence is TGTGCCAGCAGCTCCGGACAGGGACCCGTTTTAGATACGCAGTATTTT. Based on the CDR3 plus reference TRBV7-9 and TRBJ2-3, the full variable domain is DTGVSQNPRHKITKRGQNVTFRCDPISEHNRLYWYRQTLGQGPEFLTYFQNEAQLEKSRLLSDRFSAERPKGSFSTLEIQRTEQGDSAMYLCASSSGQGPVLDTQYFGPGTRLTVL.

The chain uses TRBV24-1 and TRBJ2-1; 8 positions agree with TRBD2. This CDR3 is built from 16 residues. Germline V lookup: CDR1 KGHDR, CDR2 SFDVKD. V shed 4 bases and J 0 bases; nucleotides not matched to a gene: 4. The CDR3: CATSDISGSSYNEQFF. CDR3 nucleotides: TGTGCCACCAGTGACATCAGCGGGAGCTCCTACAATGAGCAGTTCTTC.

The CDR3 spells CASSQDKERFYNEQFF. Here the CDR3 DNA reads TGTGCCAGCAGCCAAGATAAAGAGCGTTTCTACAATGAGCAGTTCTTC. The gene calls are TRBV3-1 (or the pseudogene TRBV3-2) and TRBJ2-1; D uncertain. V lost 0 bases, J lost 3 bases, and 12 bases lay in between. Looked up from germline, CDR1 is LGHDT and CDR2 is YNNKEL (reference sequence). CDR3 length equals 16 residues.

This chain links TRBV27 with TRBJ2-2; 9 bases match TRBD2. J lost 3 bases, V lost 3 bases, and 8 bases had no gene match. The CDR3 sequence is 17 residues long. Germline-derived CDR1 and CDR2 are MNHEY and SMNVEV (reference sequence). The CDR3 bases are TGTGCCAGCAGTTTCCCCTCGGCGGGGGGGGACACCGGGGAGCTGTTTTTT. Translated, it gives CASSFPSAGGDTGELFF.

The count of this clone is one. This rearrangement joins TRBV7-9 to TRBJ2-7, with D possibly matching TRBD1 (6 bases). Germline lookup yields CDR1 SEHNR and CDR2 FQNEAQ (reference sequence). V gave up 5 bases and J gave up 7 bases, with 24 bases separating them. This CDR3 is built from 16 residues. DNA of the CDR3: TGTGCCAGCAGCCGGTCCCGGGGACAACATCAGGGGGAGCAGTACTTC. It encodes CASSRSRGQHQGEQYF.

This clone was observed a few times. This chain joins TRBV4-1 and TRBJ1-6; no definite D call. The V and J ends lost 8 bases and 8 bases respectively, with 10 bases between them. Germline CDR1 MGHRA, CDR2 YSYEKL. This CDR3 spans 12 amino acids. The CDR3 loop is CASGLPYSPLHF. DNA of the CDR3: TGCGCCAGCGGACTGCCCTATTCACCCCTCCACTTT.